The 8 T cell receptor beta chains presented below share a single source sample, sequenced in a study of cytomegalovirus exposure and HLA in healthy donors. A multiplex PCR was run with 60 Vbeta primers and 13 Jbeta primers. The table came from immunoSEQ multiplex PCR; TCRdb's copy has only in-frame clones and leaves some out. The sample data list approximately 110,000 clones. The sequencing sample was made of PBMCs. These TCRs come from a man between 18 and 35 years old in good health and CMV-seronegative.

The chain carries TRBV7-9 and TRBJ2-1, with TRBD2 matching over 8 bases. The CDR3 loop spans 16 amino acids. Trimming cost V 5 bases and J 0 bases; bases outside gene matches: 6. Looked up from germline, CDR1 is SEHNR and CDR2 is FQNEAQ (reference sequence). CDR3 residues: CASSQIGGGSYNEQFF. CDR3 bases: TGTGCCAGCAGCCAAATCGGGGGGGGCTCCTACAATGAGCAGTTCTTC.

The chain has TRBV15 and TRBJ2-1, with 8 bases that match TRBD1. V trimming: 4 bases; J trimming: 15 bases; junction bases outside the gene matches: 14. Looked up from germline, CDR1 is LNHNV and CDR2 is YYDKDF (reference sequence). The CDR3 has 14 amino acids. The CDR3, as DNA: TGTGCCACCAGCACCCGAGCAGCAGACAGGGGAGGGTTCTTC. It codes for CATSTRAADRGGFF.

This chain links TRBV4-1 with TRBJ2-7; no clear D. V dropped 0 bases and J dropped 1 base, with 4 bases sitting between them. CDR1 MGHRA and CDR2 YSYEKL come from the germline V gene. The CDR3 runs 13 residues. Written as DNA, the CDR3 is TGCGCCAGCAGCCAAGACGTTTCCTACGAGCAGTACTTC. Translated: CASSQDVSYEQYF.

The CDR3 region is CASSPVGQGLNQPQHF. Here the CDR3 DNA reads TGTGCCAGCTCACCCGTAGGACAGGGGTTAAATCAGCCCCAGCATTTT. This chain links TRBV18 with TRBJ1-5; 9 nucleotides match TRBD1. The germline CDR1 and CDR2 sequences are KGHSH and LQKENI. The J segment lost 4 bases and the V segment lost 3 bases, leaving 7 bases of the junction unmatched. The CDR3 length is 16 residues.

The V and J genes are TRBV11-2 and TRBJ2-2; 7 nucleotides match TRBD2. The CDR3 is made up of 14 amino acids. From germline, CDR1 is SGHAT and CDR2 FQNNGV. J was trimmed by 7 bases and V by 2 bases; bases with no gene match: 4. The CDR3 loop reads CASSLTREIGELFF. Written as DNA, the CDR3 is TGTGCCAGCAGCTTAACGCGGGAGATCGGGGAGCTGTTTTTT.

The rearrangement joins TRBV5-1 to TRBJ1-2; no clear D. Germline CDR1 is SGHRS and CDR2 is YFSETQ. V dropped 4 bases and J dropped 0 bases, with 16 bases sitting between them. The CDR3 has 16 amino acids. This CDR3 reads CASSPAVGGTNYGYTF. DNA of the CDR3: TGCGCCAGCAGCCCGGCGGTTGGAGGAACTAACTATGGCTACACCTTC.

CDR3 nucleotides: TGTGCCAGCAGCTTCGGACTAGGGGGGCCCTACGAGCAGTACTTC. Its protein product is CASSFGLGGPYEQYF. The chain combines TRBV7-9 with TRBJ2-7, with D possibly matching TRBD2 (7 bases). The length of the CDR3 is 15 residues. Trimming shortened V by 3 bases and J by 2 bases, and 14 bases separated the two germline ends. The germline V gene encodes CDR1 SEHNR and CDR2 FQNEAQ (reference sequence).

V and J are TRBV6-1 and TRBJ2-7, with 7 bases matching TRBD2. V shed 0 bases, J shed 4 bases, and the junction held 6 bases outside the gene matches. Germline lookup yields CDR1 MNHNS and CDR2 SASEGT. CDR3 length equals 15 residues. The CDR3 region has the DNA TGTGCCAGCAGTGAAGCGCGCCAGGGAGGGTACGAGCAGTACTTC. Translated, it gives CASSEARQGGYEQYF.